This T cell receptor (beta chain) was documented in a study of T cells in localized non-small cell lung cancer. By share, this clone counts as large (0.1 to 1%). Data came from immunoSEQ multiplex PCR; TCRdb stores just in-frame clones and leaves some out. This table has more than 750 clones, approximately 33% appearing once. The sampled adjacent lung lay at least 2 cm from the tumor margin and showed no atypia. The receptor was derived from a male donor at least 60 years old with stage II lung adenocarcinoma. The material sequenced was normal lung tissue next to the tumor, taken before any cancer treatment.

The CDR3, as DNA: TGTGCCAGCAGCGCAATAGCGGGACCCTACGAGCAGTACTTC. Amino acids: CASSAIAGPYEQYF. The chain couples TRBV11-3 to TRBJ2-7; 8 nucleotides align to TRBD2. V was clipped by 5 bases and J by 2 bases; unmatched bases: 5. The CDR3 is 14 amino acids. Germline V gene sequence: CDR1 SGHNT, CDR2 YENEEA.